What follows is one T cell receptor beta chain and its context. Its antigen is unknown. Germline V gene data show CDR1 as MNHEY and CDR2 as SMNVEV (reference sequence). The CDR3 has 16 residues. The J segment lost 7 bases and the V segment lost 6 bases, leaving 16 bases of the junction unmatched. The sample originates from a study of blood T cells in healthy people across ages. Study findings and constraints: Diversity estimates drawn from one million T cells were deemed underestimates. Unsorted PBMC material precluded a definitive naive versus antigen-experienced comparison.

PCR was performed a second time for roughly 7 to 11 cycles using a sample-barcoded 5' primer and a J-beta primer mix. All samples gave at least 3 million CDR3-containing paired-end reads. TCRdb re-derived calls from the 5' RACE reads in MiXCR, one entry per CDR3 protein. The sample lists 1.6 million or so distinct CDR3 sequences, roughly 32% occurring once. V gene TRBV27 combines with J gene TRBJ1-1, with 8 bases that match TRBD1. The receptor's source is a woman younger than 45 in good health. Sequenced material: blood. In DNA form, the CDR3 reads TGTGCCAGCAGCTCCCAAACAGGGGGAGCGGCGAGTGAAGCTTTCTTT. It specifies CASSSQTGGAASEAFF.